What follows describes a single T cell receptor beta chain. The specificity of this receptor is unknown. Base quality data are lacking; no much larger clone is found one base away. This record comes from a study of blood T cell repertoires in COVID-19 (dated by TCRdb to 2018 to 2020). Concerning the study at large: Samples from collaborators originated in the United States, Italy and Spain and spanned both the acute and convalescent phases of COVID-19. The dataset comprised deeply sampled blood TCRbeta repertoires from subjects exposed to, actively infected with, or recovered from COVID-19. The prospective study material was composed of cDNA or gDNA derived from T cells, B-cell-depleted T cells, or PBMCs. HLA class I and class II types, where available, came from metadata supplied by the sample provider rather than from assay-based typing. Sample metadata almost always included a de-identified subject ID, COVID-19 status, age in years and sex. The repertoires were made available in a free public database intended to serve as a resource for research on the immune response to SARS-CoV-2. Samples were obtained from the ongoing ImmuneRACE study (first 160 participants) and from about 1,300 subjects provided by 6 global collaborators. The study at large found these results: The amount of clinical and demographic metadata varied by source and participant and was provided uncurated.

Participants in the prospective study were enrolled through a virtual design, were aged roughly 18 to 90 years, and lived in roughly 26 United States geographic areas. Cohort assignment in the prospective study relied on participant-reported clinical history from a screening survey and a study questionnaire. Recovered participants in ImmuneRACE Cohort 3 were defined as having two consecutive negative NP/OP PCR tests, clearance from a healthcare professional, or resolution of symptoms. Each participant in the prospective study had whole blood, serum and a nasopharyngeal or oropharyngeal swab collected by mobile phlebotomists. Participants in the prospective study had the option to provide additional blood draws and questionnaires over a roughly two-month period. Before DNA extraction, blood samples from the prospective study were shipped at room temperature or frozen. The immunoSEQ Assay, a bias-controlled multiplex PCR, was used to amplify TCRbeta CDR3 regions from genomic DNA. On the study's bioinformatics: The number of nucleated cells in each sample was estimated by amplification of reference gene primers within the assay. To quantify the absolute abundance of each unique TCRbeta CDR3 rearrangement, sequence reads were collapsed and filtered. For each sample, productive Simpson clonality was calculated by taking the square root of Simpson's diversity index across productive rearrangements. TCRdb provides this immuneACCESS table in a form limited to in-frame rearrangements. Some clones are lacking; in checked studies, under half of them reflect an unresolved V gene, and why the rest are absent is not known. The V and J calls and clone size were taken over from that table, and D and trimming were inferred from the DNA. The sample profile shows some 400,000 clones; approximately 87% of them were found once. The ten most abundant clones make up 1% to 1.5% of the sample.

The germline V gene (reference sequence) yields SEHNR for CDR1 and FQNEAQ for CDR2. The CDR3, from cysteine to phenylalanine, totals 14 residues. Kept here is only the CDR3 DNA, which spans 42 bases and is read in frame from base 1. Cut back by 2 bases and 4 bases, the V and J ends lie 11 bases apart. Sequencing was performed on PBMCs or T cells enriched from blood (not recorded which). The receptor comes from a man aged 30-40 years who had recovered from COVID-19. The chain links TRBV7-9 with TRBJ1-2; a tentative D call is TRBD1 (5 bases match). The DNA sequence is as follows: TGTGCCAGCAGCTTACAGGGTGAAGCCTATGGCTACACCTTC. Its amino acids are CASSLQGEAYGYTF.